This T cell receptor (beta chain) was profiled in a study of blood T cell repertoires in COVID-19. As for the study in general: Researchers got acute and convalescent COVID-19 samples from the United States, Italy and Spain. Sources were T cells, B-cell-depleted T cells, or PBMCs; the material itself was cDNA or gDNA.

Sequenced by immunoSEQ multiplex PCR; TCRdb stores in-frame clones only, minus some. This table has more than 150,000 clones, over 75% appearing once. The V and J ends lost 0 bases and 8 bases, in that order; junction bases with no gene match: 8. Germline CDR1 and CDR2: GTSNPN and SVGIG (reference sequence). This CDR3 spans 15 amino acids. Material for sequencing was peripheral blood. The rearrangement links TRBV30 to TRBJ1-4; 8 bases fit TRBD1. The clonotype was recovered from a man in his fifties or sixties who had recovered from COVID-19. The CDR3 DNA reads as TGTGCCTGGAGTGTTTGGCAGGGGGCGAGGGAAAAACTGTTTTTT. It encodes CAWSVWQGAREKLFF.